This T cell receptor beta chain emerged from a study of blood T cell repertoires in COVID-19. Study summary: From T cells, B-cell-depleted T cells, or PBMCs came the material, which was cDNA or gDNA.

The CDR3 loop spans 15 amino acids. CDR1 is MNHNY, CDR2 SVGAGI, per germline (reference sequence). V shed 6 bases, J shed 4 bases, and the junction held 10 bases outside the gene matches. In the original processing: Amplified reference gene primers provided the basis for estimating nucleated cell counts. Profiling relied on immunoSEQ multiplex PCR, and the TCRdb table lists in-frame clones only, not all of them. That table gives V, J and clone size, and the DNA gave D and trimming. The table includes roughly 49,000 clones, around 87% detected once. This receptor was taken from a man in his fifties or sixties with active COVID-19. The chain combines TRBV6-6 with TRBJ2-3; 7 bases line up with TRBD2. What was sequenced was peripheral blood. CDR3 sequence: CASSPSGGFADTQYF. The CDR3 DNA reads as TGTGCCAGCAGCCCTAGCGGCGGGTTTGCAGATACGCAGTATTTT.